This T cell receptor beta chain is drawn from a study of T cells in Graves' hyperthyroidism and ophthalmopathy. Study-wide findings and caveats: Stable hyperthyroidism and ophthalmopathy were separated using 13 V-J signatures. Among thyroid clonotypes expanded above 0.001, most also appeared in blood.

Amplification yielded TCR beta CDR3 regions, with RNA transcripts as the source. HTBI primers were the set used in a first-round RT-PCR of the TCR CDR3. TCRdb used MiXCR to reprocess the multiplex PCR reads, holding one entry per CDR3 protein. Of almost 600,000 distinct CDR3 sequences detected, approximately 15% appear once; the ten largest clones hold 5% to 7%. The CDR3 covers 14 residues. Germline CDR1 and CDR2: DFQATT and SNEGSKA (reference sequence). Losses at the gene ends were 3 bases for V and 9 bases for J; bases not matched to a gene: 10. Of note for this clonotype: Its antigen is undetermined.

The rearrangement links TRBV20-1 to TRBJ2-1; TRBD2 aligns across 8 bases. The TCR sequence derives from a woman aged 30 to 39 with Graves' hyperthyroidism that later progressed to Graves' ophthalmopathy. Specimen: blood. DNA of the CDR3: TGCAGTGCTAGTACGGGGGGGGGGCGCGCTGAGCAGTTCTTC. Translation gives CSASTGGGRAEQFF.